This T cell receptor (gamma chain) was found in a study of Vδ1+ human thymocytes. Study outcomes and limitations: In the thymus, TRG and TRD repertoires looked highly polyclonal with Gaussian CDR3 lengths. Bulk repertoire data may be misinterpreted because of unexpected Vdelta2 sequences. Thymic delta-chain repertoires held 15% to 20% Vdelta2 sequences and few Vdelta3, despite high sort purity.

This clone was seen a few times. Its specificity is unknown. Alphabeta T cells were depleted, then CD3+ Vdelta1+ Vdelta2- thymocytes were FACS-sorted. Sorted Vdelta1+ thymocytes were roughly 97% to 99.6% pure. The template was reverse-transcribed extracted RNA. CDR3 amplicons came from multiplex PCR with pooled V-gene forward and constant-region reverse primers. TCRdb used CATT to re-call clones from the multiplex PCR reads. The data show about 23,000 gamma-chain clones, roughly 13% seen once. The CDR3 has 11 residues. The germline CDR1 and CDR2 sequences are EGSNGY and YDSYNSKV. V lost 0 bases and J lost 9; bases outside the gene matches: 2.

The rearrangement uses TRGV2 and TRGJ1 or TRGJ2. This TCR was sampled from a child under two years old who had congenital heart surgery. Source material: Vdelta1+ gamma-delta thymocytes from the thymus. Indicated subset: FACS-sorted CD3+ TCRalphabeta- TCRVdelta1+ TCRVdelta2- thymocytes. The CDR3 reads CATWDGAKKLF. Here the CDR3 DNA reads TGTGCCACCTGGGACGGGGCTAAGAAACTCTTT.